This TCR beta chain was documented in a study of blood T cell repertoires in COVID-19. The CDR3 consists of 14 residues. Between the trimmed V and J ends, which lost 1 base and 4 bases, there was a span of 10 bases. Germline assignment: CDR1 ENHRY and CDR2 SYGVKD. Sequencing used immunoSEQ multiplex PCR; TCRdb keeps in-frame clones, though not all of them. The table lists 85,000 to 95,000 clones, around 72% of them singletons. What was sequenced was peripheral blood. J is TRBJ1-2 and V is TRBV10-3, with a weak D call TRBD1 (5 bases). The origin of this receptor is a woman older than 75 with acute or convalescent COVID-19. The CDR3 loop is CAISELGTFYGYTF. The CDR3 DNA reads TGTGCCATCAGTGAGTTAGGGACTTTCTATGGCTACACCTTC.